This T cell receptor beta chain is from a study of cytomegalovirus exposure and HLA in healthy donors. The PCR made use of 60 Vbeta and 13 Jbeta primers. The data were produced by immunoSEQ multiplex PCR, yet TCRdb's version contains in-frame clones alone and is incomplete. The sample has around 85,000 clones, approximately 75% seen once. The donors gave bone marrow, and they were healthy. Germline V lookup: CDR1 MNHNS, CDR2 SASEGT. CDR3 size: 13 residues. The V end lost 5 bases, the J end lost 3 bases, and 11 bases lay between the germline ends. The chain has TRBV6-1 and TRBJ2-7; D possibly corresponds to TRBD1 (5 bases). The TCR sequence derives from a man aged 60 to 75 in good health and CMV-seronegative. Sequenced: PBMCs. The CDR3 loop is CASSLGRVYEQYF. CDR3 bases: TGTGCCAGCAGTCTAGGCAGGGTCTACGAGCAGTACTTC.